This paragraph reports one TCR beta chain. This clone was observed a few times. Its cognate antigen has yet to be identified. No base quality values were provided; no much bigger clone lies one nucleotide off. Trimming takes 0 bases from V and 2 bases from J, and the germline ends sit 8 bases apart. The CDR3 starts with the cysteine, ends with the phenylalanine, and has 15 residues. CDR3 DNA only is kept here, 45 bases in frame from base 1. Sequences SGHVS (CDR1) and FQNEAQ (CDR2) are obtained from the germline V gene. This specimen belongs to a study of control samples from healthy donors and cancer patients (dated by TCRdb to the early 2020s). Library prep was done by the immunoSEQ multiplex PCR assay. Sourced from immuneACCESS, this table was stored by TCRdb with only in-frame sequences that have V and J called. A share of the clones is absent; for the studies checked, an unresolved V gene accounts for under half, and the remainder has no known explanation. This sample is represented by nearly 200,000 clones; roughly nine tenths of them were singletons. 1.8% of the sample goes to the ten largest clones.

The sequencing sample was made of blood. The chain links TRBV7-8 with TRBJ1-5; TRBD1 is a possible D gene, resting on 5 matching bases. The receptor was derived from a man aged 30 to 45 in good health. The CDR3 region has the sequence CASSLAPQGNQPQHF. The DNA sequence is TGTGCCAGCAGCTTAGCGCCACAGGGCAATCAGCCCCAGCATTTT.